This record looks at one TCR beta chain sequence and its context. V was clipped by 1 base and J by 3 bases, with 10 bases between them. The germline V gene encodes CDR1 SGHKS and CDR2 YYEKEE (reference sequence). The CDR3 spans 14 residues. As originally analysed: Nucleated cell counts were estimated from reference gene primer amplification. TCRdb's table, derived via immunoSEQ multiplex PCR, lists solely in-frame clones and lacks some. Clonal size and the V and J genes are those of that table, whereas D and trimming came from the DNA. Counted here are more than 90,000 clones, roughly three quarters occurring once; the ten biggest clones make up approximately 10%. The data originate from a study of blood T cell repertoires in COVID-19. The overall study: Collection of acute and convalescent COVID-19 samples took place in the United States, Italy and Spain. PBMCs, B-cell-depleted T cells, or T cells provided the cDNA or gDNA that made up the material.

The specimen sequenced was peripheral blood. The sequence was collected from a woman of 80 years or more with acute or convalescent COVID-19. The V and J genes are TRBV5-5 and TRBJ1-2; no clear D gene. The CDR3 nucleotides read TGTGCCAGCAGCTTGTTAATTTCTGACTATGGCTACACCTTC. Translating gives CASSLLISDYGYTF. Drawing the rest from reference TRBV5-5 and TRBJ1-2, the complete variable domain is DAGVTQSPTHLIKTRGQQVTLRCSPISGHKSVSWYQQVLGQGPQFIFQYYEKEERGRGNFPDRFSARQFPNYSSELNVNALLLGDSALYLCASSLLISDYGYTFGSGTRLTVV.